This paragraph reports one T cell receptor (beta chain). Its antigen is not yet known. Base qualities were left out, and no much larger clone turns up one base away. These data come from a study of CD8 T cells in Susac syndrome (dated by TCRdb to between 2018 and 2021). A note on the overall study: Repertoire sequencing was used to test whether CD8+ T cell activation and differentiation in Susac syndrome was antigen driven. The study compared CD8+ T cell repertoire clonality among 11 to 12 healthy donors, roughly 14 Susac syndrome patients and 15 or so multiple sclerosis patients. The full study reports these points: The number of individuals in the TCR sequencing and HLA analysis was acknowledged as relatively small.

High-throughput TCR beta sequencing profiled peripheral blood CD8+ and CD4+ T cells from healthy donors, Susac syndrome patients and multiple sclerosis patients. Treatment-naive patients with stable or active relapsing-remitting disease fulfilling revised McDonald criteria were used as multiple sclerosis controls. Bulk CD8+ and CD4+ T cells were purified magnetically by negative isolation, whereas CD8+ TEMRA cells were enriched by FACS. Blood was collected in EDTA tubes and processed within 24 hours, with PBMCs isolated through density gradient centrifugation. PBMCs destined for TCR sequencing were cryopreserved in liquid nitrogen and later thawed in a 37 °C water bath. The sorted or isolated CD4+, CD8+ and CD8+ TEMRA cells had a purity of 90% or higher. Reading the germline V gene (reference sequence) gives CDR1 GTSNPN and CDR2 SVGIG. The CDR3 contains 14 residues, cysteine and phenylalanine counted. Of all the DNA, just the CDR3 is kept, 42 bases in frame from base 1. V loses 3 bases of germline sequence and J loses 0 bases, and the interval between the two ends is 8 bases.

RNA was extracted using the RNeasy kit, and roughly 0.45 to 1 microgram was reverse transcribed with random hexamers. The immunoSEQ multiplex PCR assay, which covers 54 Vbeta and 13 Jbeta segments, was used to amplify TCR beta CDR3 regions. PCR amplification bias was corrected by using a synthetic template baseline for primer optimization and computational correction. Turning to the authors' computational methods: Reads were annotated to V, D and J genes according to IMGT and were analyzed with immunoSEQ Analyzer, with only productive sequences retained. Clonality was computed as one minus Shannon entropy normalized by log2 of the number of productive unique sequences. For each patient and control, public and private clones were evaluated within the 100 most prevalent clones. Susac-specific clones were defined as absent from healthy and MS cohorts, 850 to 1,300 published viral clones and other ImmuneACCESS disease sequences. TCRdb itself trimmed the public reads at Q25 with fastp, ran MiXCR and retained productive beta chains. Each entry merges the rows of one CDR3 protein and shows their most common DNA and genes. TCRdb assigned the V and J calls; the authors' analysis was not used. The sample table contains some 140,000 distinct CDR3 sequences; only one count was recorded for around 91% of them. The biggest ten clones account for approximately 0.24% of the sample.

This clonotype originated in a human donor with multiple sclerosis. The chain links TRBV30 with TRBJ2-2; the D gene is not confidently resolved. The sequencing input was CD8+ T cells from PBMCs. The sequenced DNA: TGTGCCTGGAGCGCCCTTTCGAACACCGGGGAGCTGTTTTTT. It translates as CAWSALSNTGELFF.